This paragraph covers one T cell receptor (beta chain) sequence. These data come from a study of blood T cell repertoires in COVID-19. Overall study: Sources were T cells, B-cell-depleted T cells, or PBMCs; the material itself was cDNA or gDNA.

In the source study's methods: Reference gene primer amplification gave estimated nucleated cell counts. TCRdb's table, derived via immunoSEQ multiplex PCR, lists solely in-frame clones and lacks some. From that table come the V and J calls and clone size; the DNA was used to work out D and trimming. The sample includes some 220,000 clones, under 90% of them seen just once. Trimming shortened V by 1 base and J by 10 bases, and 16 bases separated the two germline ends. The CDR3 spans 14 residues. CDR1 MGHRA and CDR2 YSYEKL come from the germline V gene. The origin of this receptor is an elderly woman with active or convalescent COVID-19. The rearrangement uses TRBV4-1 and TRBJ1-1; D may be TRBD1 (6 bases). Sample: peripheral blood. This CDR3 is CASSQAHAGDGAFF. The DNA of the CDR3 is TGCGCCAGCAGCCAAGCCCACGCAGGGGATGGAGCTTTCTTT.